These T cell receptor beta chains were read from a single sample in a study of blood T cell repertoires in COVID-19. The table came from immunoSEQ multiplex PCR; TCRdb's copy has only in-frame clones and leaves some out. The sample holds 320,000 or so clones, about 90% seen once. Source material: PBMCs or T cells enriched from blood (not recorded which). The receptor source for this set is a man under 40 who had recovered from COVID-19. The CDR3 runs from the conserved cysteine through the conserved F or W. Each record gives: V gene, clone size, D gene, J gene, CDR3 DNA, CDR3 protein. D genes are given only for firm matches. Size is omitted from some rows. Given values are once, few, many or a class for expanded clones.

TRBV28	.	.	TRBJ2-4	TGTGCCAGCAGTTTCGGAAACATTCAGTACTTC	CASSFGNIQYF
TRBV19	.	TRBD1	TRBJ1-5	TGTGCCAGTAGTATAGTGGGGACAGGGGGCAATCAGCCCCAGCATTTT	CASSIVGTGGNQPQHF
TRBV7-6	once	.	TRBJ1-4	TGTGCCAGCAGCTTAGCGCGAGGGGGTCGAGCTGAAAAACTGTTTTTT	CASSLARGGRAEKLFF
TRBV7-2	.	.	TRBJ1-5	TGTGCCAGCAGCCCGGCGGCTAGGACAGTTAATCAGCCCCAGCATTTT	CASSPAARTVNQPQHF
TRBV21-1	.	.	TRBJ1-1	TGTGCCAGCAACTCCAGGGCAGGGTTGTCTTTCTTT	CASNSRAGLSFF
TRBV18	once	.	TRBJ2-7	TGTGCCAGCTCAGAGGGCACTGGCCTGAACGAGCAGTACTTC	CASSEGTGLNEQYF
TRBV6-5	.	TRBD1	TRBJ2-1	TGTGCCAGCAGCTGGACAGGGGAGTATGGTGAGCAGTTCTTC	CASSWTGEYGEQFF
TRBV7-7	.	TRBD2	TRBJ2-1	TGTGCCAGCAGCCCCGGGGGGACCTACAATGAGCAGTTCTTC	CASSPGGTYNEQFF
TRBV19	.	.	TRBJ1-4	TGTGCCAGTAGTATCCCCGGGGGTCCAACTAATGAAAAACTGTTTTTT	CASSIPGGPTNEKLFF
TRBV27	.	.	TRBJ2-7	TGTGCCAGCAGCGGAGGGGACTCCTACGAGCAGTACTTC	CASSGGDSYEQYF
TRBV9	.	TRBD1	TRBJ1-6	TGTGCCAGCAGCGCTGGGACAGATAATTCACCCCTCCACTTT	CASSAGTDNSPLHF
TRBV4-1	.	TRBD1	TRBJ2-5	TGCGCCAGCAGCCTGGACAGGGAGGAGACCCAGTACTTC	CASSLDREETQYF
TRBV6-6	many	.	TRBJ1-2	TGTGCCAGCAGTTACGCGGGGGACTATGGCTACACCTTC	CASSYAGDYGYTF
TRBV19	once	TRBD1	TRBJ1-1	TGTGCCAGTAGTCAACTCCGGGACAGGGCTTCGATGAACACTGAAGCTTTCTTT	CASSQLRDRASMNTEAFF
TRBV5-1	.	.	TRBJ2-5	TGCGCCAGCAGCCCCGGACTGCGGTACCAAGAGACCCAGTACTTC	CASSPGLRYQETQYF